These 18 T cell receptor beta chains share one sample of origin, sequenced in a study of T cell responses to AZD1222 COVID-19 vaccine. Assay: immunoSEQ multiplex PCR; the TCRdb copy retains only in-frame clones and omits some. This table has about 120,000 clones, around 92% appearing once. This sample comprised peripheral blood, obtained on day 0 of AZD1222 vaccination. All receptors come from an adult in good health.

The chain links TRBV7-2 to TRBJ1-1; D ambiguous. The germline V and J ends were trimmed by 5 bases and 1 base, with 14 bases remaining between them. Germline CDR1 is SGHTA and CDR2 is FQGNSA. The CDR3 is 15 residues long. CDR3 residues: CASSPILDPNTEAFF. The CDR3 coding sequence is TGTGCCAGCAGCCCCATCTTAGACCCGAACACTGAAGCTTTCTTT.

The J gene is TRBJ2-2, the V gene TRBV4-3; 8 nucleotides line up with TRBD1. In germline, CDR1 is LGHNA, CDR2 YSLEER. Losses at the gene ends were 0 bases for V and 5 bases for J; bases not matched to a gene: 8. The CDR3 extends over 17 amino acids. CDR3 in DNA: TGCGCCAGCAGCCAAGATTCAGGGGGCGGTTTAACCGGGGAGCTGTTTTTT. It translates to CASSQDSGGGLTGELFF.

V is TRBV5-4 and J is TRBJ2-1; a possible D gene is TRBD1 (5 bases). Germline CDR1 and CDR2: SGHNT and YYREEE (reference sequence). The germline V and J ends were trimmed by 1 base and 6 bases, with 8 bases remaining between them. The CDR3 is made up of 13 amino acids. The CDR3 DNA reads TGTGCCAGCAGCTTGCAGGGTAGCAATGAGCAGTTCTTC. Amino acid sequence: CASSLQGSNEQFF.

CDR3 sequence reads: CASTPGGRGNQPQHF. CDR3 nucleotide sequence: TGTGCCAGCACCCCAGGGGGGCGGGGGAACCAGCCCCAGCATTTT. The J gene is TRBJ1-5, the V gene TRBV6-5; 7 bases are a match to TRBD1. V trimming: 7 bases; J trimming: 7 bases; junction bases outside the gene matches: 13. This CDR3 has 15 amino acids. CDR1 MNHEY and CDR2 SVGAGI come from the germline V gene.

The J gene is TRBJ1-4, the V gene TRBV15, with 10 positions matching TRBD1. The CDR3 totals 17 residues. The germline CDR1 and CDR2 sequences are LNHNV and YYDKDF (reference sequence). Trimming cost V 0 bases and J 7 bases; bases outside gene matches: 8. The chain's CDR3 is CATSRDGATGGGEKLFF. The CDR3 nucleotides read TGTGCCACCAGCAGAGATGGGGCGACAGGGGGCGGTGAAAAACTGTTTTTT.

The gene calls are TRBV27 and TRBJ1-1, with a tentative D call TRBD1 (6 bases). The germline V gene has CDR1 MNHEY and CDR2 SMNVEV (reference sequence). This CDR3 region has 13 residues. V was clipped by 5 bases and J by 5 bases, with 12 bases between them. In DNA, the CDR3 is TGTGCCAGCAGTGGAAGGGGGGATACTGAAGCTTTCTTT. It codes for CASSGRGDTEAFF.

This clone was counted between two and nine times. The chain employs TRBV6-5 and TRBJ1-2; D unclear. Germline values: CDR1 MNHEY, CDR2 SVGAGI. The CDR3 contains 13 residues. V lost 2 bases to trimming and J lost 2 bases, with 6 bases between them. CDR3 sequence reads: CASSYAANYGYTF. DNA of the CDR3: TGTGCCAGCAGTTACGCAGCAAACTATGGCTACACCTTC.

The V gene is TRBV4-1, the J gene TRBJ2-3; TRBD2 aligns across 8 bases. The V gene end was trimmed by 1 base and the J gene end by 2 bases; junction bases not matched to a gene: 14. Germline V gene lookup returns CDR1 MGHRA and CDR2 YSYEKL. The length of the CDR3 is 19 residues. The CDR3 reads CASSQGGTGVAGTTDTQYF. The CDR3, as DNA: TGCGCCAGCAGCCAAGGGGGCACGGGGGTAGCGGGGACCACAGATACGCAGTATTTT.

Turning to this clone: Within the sample, other DNA sequences also encode this same CDR3. This chain connects TRBV28 to TRBJ1-5; possible D gene TRBD1, 6 bases. The length of the CDR3 is 14 residues. V lost 2 bases, J lost 4 bases, and 9 bases lay in between. Germline V lookup: CDR1 MDHEN, CDR2 SYDVKM. CDR3 residues: CASSLGGGNQPQHF. The CDR3 DNA reads as TGTGCCAGCAGTTTAGGAGGGGGGAATCAGCCCCAGCATTTT.

The CDR3 here is CASRDRGDSGNTIYF. The CDR3 DNA sequence: TGTGCCAGCAGGGACAGGGGAGACTCCGGAAACACCATATATTTT. This chain uses TRBV19 with TRBJ1-3; 10 bases line up with TRBD1. CDR1 is LNHDA, CDR2 SQIVND, per germline (reference sequence). This CDR3 is built from 15 residues. After removal of 9 bases from V and 4 bases from J, the junction contained 9 bases not matched to a gene.

CDR3 nucleotide sequence: TGTGCCAGCAGTTTCGCCCAGGGAGTAGTTACCATATATTTT. This gives the protein CASSFAQGVVTIYF. This chain uses TRBV28 with TRBJ1-3; possible D gene TRBD1, 5 bases. This CDR3 comprises 14 residues. The germline V and J ends were trimmed by 3 bases and 10 bases, with 16 bases remaining between them. CDR1 is MDHEN, CDR2 SYDVKM, per germline.

The chain couples TRBV5-4 to TRBJ2-7; D possibly corresponds to TRBD2 (6 bases). The CDR3 length is 15 residues. V lost 3 bases, J lost 2 bases, and 15 bases lay in between. Germline V gives CDR1 SGHNT, CDR2 YYREEE (reference sequence). The CDR3 DNA reads TGTGCCAGCAGCTCGGCCAGGACTACCCCCTACGAGCAGTACTTC. It specifies CASSSARTTPYEQYF.

The rearrangement links TRBV28 to TRBJ1-5, with 9 bases aligning to TRBD1. The germline gives CDR1 MDHEN, CDR2 SYDVKM. The CDR3 covers 16 residues. J lost 5 bases, V lost 3 bases, and 8 bases had no gene match. The CDR3 reads CASSFEVQGAYQPQHF. The CDR3 DNA sequence: TGTGCCAGCAGTTTTGAGGTACAGGGGGCCTATCAGCCCCAGCATTTT.

CDR3 nucleotides: TGTGCCAGCAGCTTAGGGACAGAGCAAGAGACCCAGTACTTC. This codes for CASSLGTEQETQYF. The V and J genes are TRBV5-4 and TRBJ2-5; 7 positions agree with TRBD1. Germline V CDR1 and CDR2: SGHNT, YYREEE (reference sequence). There are 14 residues in the CDR3. V was pared by 2 bases and J by 2 bases, with 3 bases of the junction left unmatched.

V and J are TRBV27 and TRBJ2-7; D not certain. Trimming removed 3 bases at V and 2 bases at J, with 14 bases between. The CDR3 totals 15 residues. Germline V gene sequence: CDR1 MNHEY, CDR2 SMNVEV (reference sequence). This chain's CDR3 is CASSFGSPGAYEQYF. The CDR3 DNA sequence: TGTGCCAGCAGTTTCGGCAGCCCTGGCGCCTACGAGCAGTACTTC.

V is TRBV9 and J is TRBJ2-5, with D perhaps matching TRBD1 or TRBD2 (5 bases each). This CDR3 has 17 residues. Germline loops: CDR1 SGDLS, CDR2 YYNGEE. Trimming took 3 bases from V and 5 from J, leaving 23 bases between them. CDR3 protein: CASSAPGEATWGETQYF. The CDR3, as DNA: TGTGCCAGCAGCGCCCCCGGGGAAGCGACCTGGGGGGAGACCCAGTACTTC. Complete variable domain (other parts from reference TRBV9 and TRBJ2-5): DSGVTQTPKHLITATGQRVTLRCSPRSGDLSVYWYQQSLDQGLQFLIQYYNGEERAKGNILERFSAQQFPDLHSELNLSSLELGDSALYFCASSAPGEATWGETQYFGPGTRLLVL.

This chain uses TRBV7-8 with TRBJ2-1; tentatively, D is TRBD2 (5 bases). The CDR3 sequence is 17 residues long. Deletions cut 4 bases from V and 0 bases from J, with 16 bases between. Germline assignment: CDR1 SGHVS and CDR2 FQNEAQ. As DNA, the CDR3 is TGTGCCAGCAGCTCCGGACGGGAACTTCTCTCCTACAATGAGCAGTTCTTC. This sequence encodes CASSSGRELLSYNEQFF.

This chain connects TRBV25-1 to TRBJ2-3; the D is unclear. This CDR3 spans 14 amino acids. Trimming stripped 3 bases from V and 4 bases from J, with 11 bases between. CDR1 is MGHDK, CDR2 SYGVNS, per germline. As DNA, the CDR3 is TGTGCCAGCAGTGAGTTTTCCCGCGCAGATACGCAGTATTTT. This encodes CASSEFSRADTQYF.